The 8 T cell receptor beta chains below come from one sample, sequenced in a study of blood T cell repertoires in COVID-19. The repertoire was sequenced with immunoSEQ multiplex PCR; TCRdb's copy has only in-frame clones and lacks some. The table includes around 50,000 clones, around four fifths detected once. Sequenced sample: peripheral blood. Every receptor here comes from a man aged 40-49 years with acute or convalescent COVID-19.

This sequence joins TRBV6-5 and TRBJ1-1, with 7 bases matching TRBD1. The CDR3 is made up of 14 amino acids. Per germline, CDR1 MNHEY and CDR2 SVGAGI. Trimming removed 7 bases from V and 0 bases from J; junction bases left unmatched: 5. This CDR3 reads CASKTGQLNTEAFF. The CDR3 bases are TGTGCCAGCAAAACGGGACAGTTGAACACTGAAGCTTTCTTT.

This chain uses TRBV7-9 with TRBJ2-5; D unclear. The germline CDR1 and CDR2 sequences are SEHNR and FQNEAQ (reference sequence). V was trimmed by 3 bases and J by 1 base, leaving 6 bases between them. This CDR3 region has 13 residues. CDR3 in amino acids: CASSFSVQETQYF. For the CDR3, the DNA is TGTGCCAGCAGCTTTTCAGTCCAAGAGACCCAGTACTTC.

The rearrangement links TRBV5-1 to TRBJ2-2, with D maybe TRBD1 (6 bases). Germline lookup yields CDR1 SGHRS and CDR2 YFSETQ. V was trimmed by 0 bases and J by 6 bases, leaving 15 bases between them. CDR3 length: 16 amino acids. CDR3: CASSLERTASAGELFF. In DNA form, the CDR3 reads TGCGCCAGCAGCTTGGAGCGGACAGCCTCCGCCGGGGAGCTGTTTTTT.

CDR3 protein: CATSTRGRMDTEAFF. The CDR3 nucleotides read TGTGCCACCAGCACCAGGGGAAGGATGGACACTGAAGCTTTCTTT. This rearrangement joins TRBV15 to TRBJ1-1, with D perhaps matching TRBD1 (6 bases). Trimming removed 4 bases from V and 3 bases from J, with 15 bases in between. The CDR3 runs to 15 residues. The V gene's germline CDR1 is LNHNV and CDR2 YYDKDF (reference sequence).

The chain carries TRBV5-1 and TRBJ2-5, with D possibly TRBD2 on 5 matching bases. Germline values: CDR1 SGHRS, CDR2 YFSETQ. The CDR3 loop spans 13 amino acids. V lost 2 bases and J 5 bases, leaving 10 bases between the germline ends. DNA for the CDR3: TGCGCCAGCAGCTTTTTAGGCGGGGAGACCCAGTACTTC. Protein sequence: CASSFLGGETQYF.

CDR3 protein: CATSPDRGFNEQFF. CDR3 nucleotide sequence: TGTGCCACCAGCCCGGACAGGGGGTTCAATGAGCAGTTCTTC. The rearrangement uses TRBV24-1 and TRBJ2-1; 10 positions agree with TRBD1. There are 14 residues in the CDR3. The V and J ends lost 7 bases and 6 bases, in that order; junction bases with no gene match: 5. CDR1 and CDR2 (germline): KGHDR, SFDVKD.

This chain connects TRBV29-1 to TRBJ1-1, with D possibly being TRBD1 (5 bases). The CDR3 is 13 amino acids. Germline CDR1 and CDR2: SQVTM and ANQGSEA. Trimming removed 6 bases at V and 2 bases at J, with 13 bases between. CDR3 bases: TGCAGCGTGGACCTGACAGTAAACACTGAAGCTTTCTTT. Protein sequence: CSVDLTVNTEAFF.

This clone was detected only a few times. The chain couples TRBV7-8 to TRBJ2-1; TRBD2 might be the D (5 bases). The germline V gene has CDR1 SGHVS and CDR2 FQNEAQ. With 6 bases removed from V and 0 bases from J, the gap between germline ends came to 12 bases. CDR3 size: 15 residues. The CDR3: CASSPDRGSYNEQFF. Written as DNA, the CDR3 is TGTGCCAGCAGTCCGGACCGGGGCTCCTACAATGAGCAGTTCTTC.